A selection of T cell receptor beta chains follows, all from one sample in a study of T cells in Graves' hyperthyroidism and ophthalmopathy. MiXCR was run by TCRdb on the multiplex PCR reads, yielding one entry per CDR3 protein. The sample yields over 350,000 distinct CDR3 sequences, 18% seen once. The sequenced material came from blood. The source of these receptors is a man aged 18 to 30 with Graves' ophthalmopathy. Both conserved end residues are part of each CDR3. The order of the fields is J gene, V gene, clone size, D gene, CDR3 protein, CDR3 DNA. A D gene is named only where the DNA matches it firmly. Some rows have no size entry. The others give once, few or many, or a class for an expanded clone.

TRBJ2-7	TRBV9	many	-	CASSVGGGQSYEQYF	TGTGCCAGCAGCGTAGGTGGGGGGCAATCCTACGAGCAGTACTTC
TRBJ2-1	TRBV12-3/TRBV12-4	few	TRBD2	CASSLQSGGANEQFF	TGTGCCAGCAGTTTACAAAGCGGGGGGGCCAATGAGCAGTTCTTC
TRBJ1-4	TRBV6-1	-	-	CASRIQGEKLFF	TGTGCCAGCAGAATCCAGGGTGAAAAACTGTTTTTT
TRBJ2-7	TRBV11-2	few	-	CASSLKRTYEQYF	TGTGCCAGCAGCTTAAAGCGGACCTACGAGCAGTACTTC
TRBJ2-2	TRBV11-2	many	TRBD2	CASSRVRGVNTGELFF	TGTGCCAGCAGCCGAGTACGGGGGGTAAACACCGGGGAGCTGTTTTTT
TRBJ1-6	TRBV3-1	many	-	CATRLGNSPLHF	TGTGCTACTAGGCTAGGGAATTCACCCCTCCACTTT
TRBJ1-1	TRBV24-1	few	TRBD1	CATSDAGQGRAEAFF	TGTGCCACCAGTGATGCGGGACAGGGGCGAGCTGAAGCTTTCTTT
TRBJ2-7	TRBV6-2/TRBV6-3	-	TRBD2	CASSIWRGGFEQYF	TGTGCCAGCAGTATCTGGCGGGGGGGTTTCGAGCAGTACTTC
TRBJ1-1	TRBV7-9	many	TRBD1	CASSFPGQGSDTEAFF	TGTGCCAGCAGCTTCCCGGGACAGGGGTCGGACACTGAAGCTTTCTTT
TRBJ1-2	TRBV4-2	few	-	CASSQEGIYTF	TGTGCCAGCAGCCAAGAAGGGATCTACACCTTC
TRBJ2-3	TRBV11-2	many	TRBD2	CASSLESGGYDTQYF	TGTGCCAGCAGCTTAGAAAGCGGGGGGTATGATACGCAGTATTTT
TRBJ1-1	TRBV20-1	many	-	CSASMNTEAFF	TGCAGTGCTAGTATGAACACTGAAGCTTTCTTT
TRBJ2-3	TRBV11-3	-	-	CASSPRTLTDTQYF	TGTGCCAGCAGCCCGCGGACCCTCACAGATACGCAGTATTTT
TRBJ1-5	TRBV19	few	-	CASSTMARQVINQPQHF	TGTGCCAGTAGTACGATGGCTCGACAGGTTATTAATCAGCCCCAGCATTTT
TRBJ2-2	TRBV6-2/TRBV6-3	-	-	CASSYSSGGTGALFF	TGTGCCAGCAGTTACTCAAGCGGGGGGACAGGTGCGCTGTTTTTT
TRBJ2-1	TRBV10-3	many	TRBD2	CAIRVTSGGNNEQFF	TGTGCCATCAGGGTAACTAGCGGGGGCAACAATGAGCAGTTCTTC
TRBJ1-2	TRBV3-1	many	-	CASSQDTGARYYGYTF	TGTGCCAGCAGCCAAGATACGGGGGCCCGATACTATGGCTACACCTTC
TRBJ2-2	TRBV12-3/TRBV12-4	many	-	CASSFRAGSTGELFF	TGTGCCAGCAGCTTCCGTGCGGGGTCCACCGGGGAGCTGTTTTTT
TRBJ2-1	TRBV20-1	many	TRBD1	CSAPGQGLNEQFF	TGCAGTGCCCCGGGACAGGGGCTCAATGAGCAGTTCTTC
TRBJ1-6	TRBV20-1	-	-	CSARSDRSSYNSPLHF	TGCAGTGCTAGGAGTGACAGGAGCTCCTATAATTCACCCCTCCACTTT
TRBJ1-1	TRBV20-1	many	-	CSARVGFGTTAEAFF	TGCAGTGCTAGGGTAGGGTTCGGGACGACTGCTGAAGCTTTCTTT
TRBJ2-7	TRBV20-1	many	TRBD2	CSARDYSYEQYF	TGCAGTGCACGGGACTACTCCTACGAGCAGTACTTC
TRBJ1-2	TRBV28	few	-	CASSGVWGYTF	TGTGCCAGTTCAGGAGTATGGGGCTACACCTTC
TRBJ2-5	TRBV24-1	many	TRBD1	CATSDPRTGWTETQYF	TGTGCCACCAGTGATCCCCGGACAGGGTGGACGGAGACCCAGTACTTC
TRBJ2-7	TRBV7-9	many	-	CASSSSRYEQYF	TGTGCCAGCAGCTCGAGTCGGTACGAGCAGTACTTC
TRBJ1-2	TRBV6-1	many	-	CASSEALGGHGYTF	TGTGCCAGCAGTGAAGCGCTAGGAGGGCATGGCTACACCTTC
TRBJ1-6	TRBV28	many	-	CASRPPGDNSPLHF	TGTGCCAGCAGACCCCCGGGAGATAATTCACCCCTCCACTTT
TRBJ1-6	TRBV6-5	few	-	CASSYGKPGTGGSPLHF	TGTGCCAGCAGTTACGGAAAACCAGGGACTGGGGGTTCACCCCTCCACTTT
TRBJ2-7	TRBV10-3	-	TRBD1	CAISTPGQGYEQYF	TGTGCCATCAGTACTCCGGGACAGGGCTACGAGCAGTACTTC
TRBJ1-4	TRBV5-1	many	TRBD1	CASSIPQGGEEKLFF	TGCGCCAGCAGCATCCCACAGGGGGGTGAAGAAAAACTGTTTTTT
TRBJ2-3	TRBV28	few	-	CASGLGGRSTDTQYF	TGTGCCAGCGGTTTGGGGGGGCGGAGCACAGATACGCAGTATTTT
TRBJ2-5	TRBV10-3	many	TRBD2	CAISSGLAGGETQYF	TGTGCCATCAGTTCGGGACTAGCGGGGGGTGAGACCCAGTACTTC
TRBJ2-3	TRBV24-1	many	-	CATSDPARDTQYF	TGTGCCACCAGTGATCCAGCTCGGGATACGCAGTATTTT
TRBJ2-1	TRBV12-3/TRBV12-4	many	TRBD1	CASRLQGPYNEQFF	TGTGCCAGCAGGCTACAGGGGCCCTACAATGAGCAGTTCTTC
TRBJ1-1	TRBV7-8	many	-	CASSKTDRDTEAFF	TGTGCCAGCAGCAAAACCGACCGGGACACTGAAGCTTTCTTT
TRBJ2-1	TRBV20-1	few	-	CSANGGLGNEQFF	TGCAGTGCTAACGGGGGTCTGGGGAATGAGCAGTTCTTC
TRBJ2-5	TRBV11-2	many	TRBD1	CASSETGVRETQYF	TGTGCCAGCAGCGAGACAGGGGTTCGCGAGACCCAGTACTTC
TRBJ1-3	TRBV5-6	few	-	CASSASVSGNTIYF	TGTGCCAGCAGCGCGAGCGTCTCTGGAAACACCATATATTTT
TRBJ2-2	TRBV7-3	few	-	CASSRGRSGELLF	TGTGCCAGCAGCCGGGGACGGTCCGGGGAGCTGCTTTTT
TRBJ2-1	TRBV9	-	TRBD2	CASSGGGAWEQFF	TGTGCCAGCAGCGGCGGGGGGGCTTGGGAGCAGTTCTTC
TRBJ1-1	TRBV11-2	many	-	CASSLERLSGAFF	TGTGCCAGCAGCTTAGAGAGGCTCTCGGGAGCTTTCTTT
TRBJ1-1	TRBV19	once	TRBD1	CASQPGQDFWNTEAFF	TGTGCCAGCCAGCCGGGACAGGATTTTTGGAACACTGAAGCTTTCTTT
TRBJ1-2	TRBV28	-	-	CASSLALGWARFYGYTF	TGTGCCAGCAGTTTAGCTCTAGGGTGGGCGCGGTTCTATGGCTACACCTTC
TRBJ1-5	TRBV2	many	-	CASMFGNQPQHF	TGTGCCAGCATGTTCGGCAATCAGCCCCAGCATTTT
TRBJ1-5	TRBV5-1	-	TRBD1	CASSPWTGDTQPQHF	TGCGCCAGCAGCCCATGGACAGGGGACACTCAGCCCCAGCATTTT
TRBJ2-5	TRBV7-9	many	TRBD2	CASSPWTSSQETQYF	TGTGCCAGCAGCCCCTGGACTAGCAGCCAAGAGACCCAGTACTTC
TRBJ2-3	TRBV2	many	TRBD2	CASTGLAGGTDTQYF	TGTGCCAGCACCGGACTAGCGGGGGGCACAGATACGCAGTATTTT
TRBJ2-3	TRBV9	-	TRBD2	CASTPHGQLAGVSTDTQYF	TGTGCCAGCACCCCGCACGGCCAGTTAGCGGGGGTAAGCACAGATACGCAGTATTTT
TRBJ2-1	TRBV4-1	-	-	CASSQDRGSSYNEQFF	TGCGCCAGCAGCCAAGATAGGGGGAGCTCCTACAATGAGCAGTTCTTC
TRBJ2-1	TRBV20-1	many	TRBD2	CSARPHPGGMYNEQFF	TGCAGTGCTAGGCCACACCCGGGGGGTATGTACAATGAGCAGTTCTTC
TRBJ1-1	TRBV10-3	-	TRBD1	CANRGQDTEAFF	TGTGCCAACAGGGGGCAGGACACTGAAGCTTTCTTT
TRBJ2-5	TRBV6-2/TRBV6-3	few	-	CASSYMSETQYF	TGTGCCAGCAGTTATATGTCGGAGACCCAGTACTTC
TRBJ1-1	TRBV6-2/TRBV6-3	-	-	CASSYGGQLNTEAFF	TGTGCCAGCAGTTACGGGGGACAATTAAACACTGAAGCTTTCTTT
TRBJ2-1	TRBV6-1	-	TRBD2	CASSKAGGTYNEQFF	TGTGCCAGCAGTAAAGCGGGGGGAACCTACAATGAGCAGTTCTTC
TRBJ2-2	TRBV2	-	-	CASSGVPGELFF	TGTGCCAGCAGTGGGGTACCCGGGGAGCTGTTTTTT
TRBJ2-1	TRBV7-7	-	-	CAGGRGEQFF	TGTGCCGGGGGGCGGGGTGAGCAGTTCTTC
TRBJ1-5	TRBV5-1	many	TRBD1	CASSWGTGVQPQHF	TGCGCCAGCAGCTGGGGGACAGGGGTCCAGCCCCAGCATTTT
TRBJ2-7	TRBV7-9	few	TRBD2	CASSLAYAGGSEQYF	TGTGCCAGCAGCTTAGCTTACGCGGGGGGGAGTGAGCAGTACTTC
TRBJ2-2	TRBV7-3	-	TRBD1	CASSLTWTGTGTGELFF	TGTGCCAGCAGCTTAACCTGGACAGGGACAGGCACCGGGGAGCTGTTTTTT
TRBJ2-5	TRBV4-2	many	TRBD2	CASSQDTGGIETQYF	TGTGCCAGCAGCCAAGATACGGGGGGGATTGAGACCCAGTACTTC